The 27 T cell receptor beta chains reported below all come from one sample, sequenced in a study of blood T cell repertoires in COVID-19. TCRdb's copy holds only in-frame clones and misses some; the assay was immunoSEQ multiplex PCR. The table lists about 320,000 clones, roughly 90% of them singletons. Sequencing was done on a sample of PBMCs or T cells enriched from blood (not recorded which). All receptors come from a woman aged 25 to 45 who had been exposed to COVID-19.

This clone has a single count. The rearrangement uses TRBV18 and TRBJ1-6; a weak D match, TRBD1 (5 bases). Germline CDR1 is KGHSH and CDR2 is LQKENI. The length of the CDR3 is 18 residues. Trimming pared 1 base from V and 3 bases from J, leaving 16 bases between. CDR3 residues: CASSPRLRGSFYNSPLHF. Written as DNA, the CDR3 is TGTGCCAGCTCACCACGTTTACGGGGGTCCTTCTATAATTCACCCCTCCACTTT.

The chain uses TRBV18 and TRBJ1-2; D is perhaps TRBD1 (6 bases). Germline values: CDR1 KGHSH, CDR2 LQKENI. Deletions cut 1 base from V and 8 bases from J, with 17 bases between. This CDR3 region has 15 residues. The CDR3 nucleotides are TGTGCCAGCTCACCACAAAGGACAGACCCCTCGGGCTACACCTTC. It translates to CASSPQRTDPSGYTF. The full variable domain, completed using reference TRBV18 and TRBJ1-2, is NAGVMQNPRHLVRRRGQEARLRCSPMKGHSHVYWYRQLPEEGLKFMVYLQKENIIDESGMPKERFSAEFPKEGPSILRIQQVVRGDSAAYFCASSPQRTDPSGYTFGSGTRLTVV.

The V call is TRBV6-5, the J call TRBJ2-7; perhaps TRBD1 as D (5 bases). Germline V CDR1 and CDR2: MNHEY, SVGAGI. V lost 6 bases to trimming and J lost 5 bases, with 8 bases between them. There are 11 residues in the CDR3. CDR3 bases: TGTGCCAGCAGCTGGGGCGACGAGCAGTACTTC. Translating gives CASSWGDEQYF.

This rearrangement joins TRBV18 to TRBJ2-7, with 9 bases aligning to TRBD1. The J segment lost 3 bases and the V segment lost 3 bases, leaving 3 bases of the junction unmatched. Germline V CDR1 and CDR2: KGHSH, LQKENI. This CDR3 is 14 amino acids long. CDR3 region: CASSPSTGGYEQYF. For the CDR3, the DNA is TGTGCCAGCTCACCCTCGACAGGGGGCTACGAGCAGTACTTC.

CDR3 loop: CASSPLSGQGGNEQFF. The CDR3, as DNA: TGCGCCAGCAGCCCTTTGTCGGGACAGGGCGGCAATGAGCAGTTCTTC. The chain combines TRBV4-1 with TRBJ2-1; 9 bases are shared with TRBD1. V shed 4 bases, J shed 6 bases, and the junction held 10 bases outside the gene matches. CDR1 and CDR2 from the germline V gene are MGHRA and YSYEKL. This CDR3 is 16 amino acids long.

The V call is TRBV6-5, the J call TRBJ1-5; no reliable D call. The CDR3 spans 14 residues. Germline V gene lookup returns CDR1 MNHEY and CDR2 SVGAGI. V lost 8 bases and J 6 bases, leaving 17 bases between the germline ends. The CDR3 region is CASYNWQDAQPQHF. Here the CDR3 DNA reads TGTGCCAGCTACAACTGGCAGGATGCTCAGCCCCAGCATTTT.

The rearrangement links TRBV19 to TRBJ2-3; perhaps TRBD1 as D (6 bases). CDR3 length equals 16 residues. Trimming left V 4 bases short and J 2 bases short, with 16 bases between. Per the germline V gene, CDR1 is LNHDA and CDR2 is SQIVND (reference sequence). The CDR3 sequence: CASSSLGQRFTDTQYF. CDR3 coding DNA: TGTGCCAGTAGTAGTCTCGGACAGCGATTCACAGATACGCAGTATTTT.

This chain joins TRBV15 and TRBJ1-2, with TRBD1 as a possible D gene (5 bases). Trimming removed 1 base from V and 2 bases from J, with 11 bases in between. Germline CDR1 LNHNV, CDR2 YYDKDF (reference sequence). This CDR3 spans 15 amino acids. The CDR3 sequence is CATSRGGAGNYGYTF. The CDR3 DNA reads TGTGCCACCAGCAGAGGTGGGGCAGGAAACTATGGCTACACCTTC.

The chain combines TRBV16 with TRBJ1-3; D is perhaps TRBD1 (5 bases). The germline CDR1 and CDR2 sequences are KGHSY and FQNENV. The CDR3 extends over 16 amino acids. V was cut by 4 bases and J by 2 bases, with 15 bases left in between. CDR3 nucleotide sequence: TGTGCCAGCAGCCCGGGAGCAGGGAATACTGGAAACACCATATATTTT. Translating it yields CASSPGAGNTGNTIYF. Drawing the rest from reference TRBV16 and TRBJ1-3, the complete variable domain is GEEVAQTPKHLVRGEGQKAKLYCAPIKGHSYVFWYQQVLKNEFKFLISFQNENVFDETGMPKERFSAKCLPNSPCSLEIQATKLEDSAVYFCASSPGAGNTGNTIYFGEGSWLTVV.

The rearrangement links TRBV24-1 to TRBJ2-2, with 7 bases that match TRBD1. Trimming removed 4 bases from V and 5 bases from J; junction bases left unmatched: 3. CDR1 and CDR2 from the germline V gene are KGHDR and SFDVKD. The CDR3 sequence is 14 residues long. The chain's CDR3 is CATSDRTGTGELFF. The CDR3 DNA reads TGTGCCACCAGTGACCGGACAGGAACCGGGGAGCTGTTTTTT.

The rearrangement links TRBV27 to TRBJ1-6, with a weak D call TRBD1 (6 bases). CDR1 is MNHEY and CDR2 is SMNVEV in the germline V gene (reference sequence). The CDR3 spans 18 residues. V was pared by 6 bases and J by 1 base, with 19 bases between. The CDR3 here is CASSERGGRGSYNSPLHF. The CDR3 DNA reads TGTGCCAGCAGCGAACGGGGGGGGCGCGGTTCCTATAATTCACCCCTCCACTTT.

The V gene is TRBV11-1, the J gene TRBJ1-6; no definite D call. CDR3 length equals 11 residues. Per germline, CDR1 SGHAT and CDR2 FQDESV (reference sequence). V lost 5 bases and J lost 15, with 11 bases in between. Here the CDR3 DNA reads TGTGCCAGCAGCACTGGAGATCGCCTCCACTTT. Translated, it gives CASSTGDRLHF.

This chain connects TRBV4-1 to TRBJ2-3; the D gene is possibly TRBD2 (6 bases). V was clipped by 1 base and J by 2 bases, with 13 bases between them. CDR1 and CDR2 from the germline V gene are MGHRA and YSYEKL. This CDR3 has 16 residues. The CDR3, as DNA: TGCGCCAGCAGCCAAGTTGTCGGGGGTGACACAGATACGCAGTATTTT. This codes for CASSQVVGGDTDTQYF.

CDR3 bases: TGTGCAAGTCGCTCCGACAGGGGCCACTATGGCTACACCTTC. This translates into CASRSDRGHYGYTF. The chain recombines TRBV12-2 with TRBJ1-2; the table's D call, TRBD1, has no DNA check behind it. TRBV12-2 is a pseudogene locus. The CDR3 is 14 residues long.

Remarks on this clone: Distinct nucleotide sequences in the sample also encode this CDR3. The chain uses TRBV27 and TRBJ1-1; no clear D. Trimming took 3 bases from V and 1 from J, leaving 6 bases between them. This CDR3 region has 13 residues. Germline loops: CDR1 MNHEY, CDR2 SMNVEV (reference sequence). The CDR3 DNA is TGTGCCAGCAGTTTCCCAGGGAACACTGAAGCTTTCTTT. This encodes CASSFPGNTEAFF.

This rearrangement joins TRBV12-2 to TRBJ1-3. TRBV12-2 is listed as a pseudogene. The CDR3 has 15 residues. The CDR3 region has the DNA TGTGCAGGCCGAGGCTTCCAGAGCTCTGGAAACACCATATATTTT. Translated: CAGRGFQSSGNTIYF.

The CDR3 nucleotides read TGCGCCAGCAGCCAAGTACCTAGCTCCTATAATTCACCCCTCCACTTT. Translated: CASSQVPSSYNSPLHF. The chain uses TRBV4-1 and TRBJ1-6; D is undetermined. The length of the CDR3 is 16 residues. Germline V gene data show CDR1 as MGHRA and CDR2 as YSYEKL. The V and J ends lost 1 base and 0 bases respectively, with 7 bases between them.

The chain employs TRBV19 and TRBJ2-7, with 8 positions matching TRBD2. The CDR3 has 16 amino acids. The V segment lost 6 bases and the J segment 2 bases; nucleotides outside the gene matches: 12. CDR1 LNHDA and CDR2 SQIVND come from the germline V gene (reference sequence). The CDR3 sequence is CASRDTAGAPPYEQYF. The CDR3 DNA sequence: TGTGCCAGTAGGGATACAGCGGGGGCACCGCCCTACGAGCAGTACTTC.

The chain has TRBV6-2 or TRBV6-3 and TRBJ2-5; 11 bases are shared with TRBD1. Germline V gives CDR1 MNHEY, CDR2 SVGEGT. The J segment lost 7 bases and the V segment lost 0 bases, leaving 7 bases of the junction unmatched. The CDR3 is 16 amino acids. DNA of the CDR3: TGTGCCAGCAGTTACTCCCGGGACAGGGGGTTTGGGACCCAGTACTTC. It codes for CASSYSRDRGFGTQYF.

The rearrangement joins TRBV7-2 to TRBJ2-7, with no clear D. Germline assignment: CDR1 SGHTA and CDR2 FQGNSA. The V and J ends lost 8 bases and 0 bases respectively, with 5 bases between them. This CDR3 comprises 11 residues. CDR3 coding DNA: TGTGCCAGCGTTAACTCCTACGAGCAGTACTTC. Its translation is CASVNSYEQYF.

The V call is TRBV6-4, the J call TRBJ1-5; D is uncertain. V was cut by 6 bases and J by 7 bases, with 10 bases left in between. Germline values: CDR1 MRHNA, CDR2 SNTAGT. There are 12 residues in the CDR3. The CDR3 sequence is CASREGLQPQHF. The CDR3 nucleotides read TGTGCCAGCAGGGAGGGCCTACAGCCCCAGCATTTT.

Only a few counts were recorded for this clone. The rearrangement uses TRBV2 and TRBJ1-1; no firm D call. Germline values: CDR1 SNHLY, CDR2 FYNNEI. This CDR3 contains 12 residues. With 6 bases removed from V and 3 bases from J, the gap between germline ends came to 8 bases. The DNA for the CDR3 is TGTGCCAGCAGGAGCGGATACACTGAAGCTTTCTTT. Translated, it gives CASRSGYTEAFF. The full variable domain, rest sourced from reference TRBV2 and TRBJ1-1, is EPEVTQTPSHQVTQMGQEVILRCVPISNHLYFYWYRQILGQKVEFLVSFYNNEISEKSEIFDDQFSVERPDGSNFTLKIRSTKLEDSAMYFCASRSGYTEAFFGQGTRLTVV.

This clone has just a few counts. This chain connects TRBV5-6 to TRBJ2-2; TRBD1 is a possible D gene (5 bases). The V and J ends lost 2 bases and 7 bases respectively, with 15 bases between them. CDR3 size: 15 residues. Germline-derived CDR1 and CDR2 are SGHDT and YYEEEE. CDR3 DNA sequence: TGTGCCAGCAGCTTTACACAGGTCCAATTCGGGGAGCTGTTTTTT. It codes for CASSFTQVQFGELFF. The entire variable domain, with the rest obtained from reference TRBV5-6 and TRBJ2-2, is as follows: DAGVTQSPTHLIKTRGQQVTLRCSPKSGHDTVSWYQQALGQGPQFIFQYYEEEERQRGNFPDRFSGHQFPNYSSELNVNALLLGDSALYLCASSFTQVQFGELFFGEGSRLTVL.

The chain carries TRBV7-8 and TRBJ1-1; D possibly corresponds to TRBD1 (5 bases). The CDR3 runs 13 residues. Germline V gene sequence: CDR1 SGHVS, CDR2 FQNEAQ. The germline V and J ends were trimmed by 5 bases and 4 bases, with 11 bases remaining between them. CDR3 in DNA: TGTGCCAGCAGCCTAGGGGCCGGCACTGAAGCTTTCTTT. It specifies CASSLGAGTEAFF. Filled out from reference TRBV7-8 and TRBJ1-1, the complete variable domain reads GAGVSQSPRYKVAKRGQDVALRCDPISGHVSLFWYQQALGQGPEFLTYFQNEAQLDKSGLPSDRFFAERPEGSVSTLKIQRTQQEDSAVYLCASSLGAGTEAFFGQGTRLTVV.

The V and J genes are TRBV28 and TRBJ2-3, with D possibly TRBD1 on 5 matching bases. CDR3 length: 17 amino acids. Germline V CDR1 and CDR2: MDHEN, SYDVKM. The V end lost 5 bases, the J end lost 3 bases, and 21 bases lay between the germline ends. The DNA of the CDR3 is TGTGCCAGCAGTCCGATATCCCCCTACAGGCAGACAGATACGCAGTATTTT. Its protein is CASSPISPYRQTDTQYF.

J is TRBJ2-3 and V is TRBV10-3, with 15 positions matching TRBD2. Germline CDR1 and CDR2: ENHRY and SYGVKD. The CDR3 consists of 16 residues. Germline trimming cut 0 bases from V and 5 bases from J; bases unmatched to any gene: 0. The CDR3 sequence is CAISESGLAGGDTQYF. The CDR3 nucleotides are TGTGCCATCAGTGAGTCGGGACTAGCGGGGGGAGATACGCAGTATTTT.

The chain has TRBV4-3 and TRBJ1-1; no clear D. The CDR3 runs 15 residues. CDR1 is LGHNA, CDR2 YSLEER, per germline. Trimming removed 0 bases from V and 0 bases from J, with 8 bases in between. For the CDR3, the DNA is TGCGCCAGCAGCCAAGAAGTTTCGGTGAACACTGAAGCTTTCTTT. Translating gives CASSQEVSVNTEAFF.